The 3 T cell receptor beta chains below come from one sample, sequenced in a study of blood T cell repertoires in COVID-19. Generated by immunoSEQ multiplex PCR, the TCRdb table keeps only in-frame clones and is missing some. The repertoire holds more than 200,000 clones, with just under 85% as singletons. Sequenced: peripheral blood. All receptors come from a man older than 75 with acute or convalescent COVID-19.

The gene calls are TRBV12-3 or TRBV12-4 and TRBJ1-5, with D perhaps matching TRBD1 (6 bases). Trimming took 6 bases from V and 5 from J, leaving 8 bases between them. The CDR3 has 12 residues. The CDR3 sequence is CASRDRDQPQHF. In DNA, the CDR3 is TGTGCCAGCAGGGACAGAGATCAGCCCCAGCATTTT.

The rearrangement links TRBV5-1 to TRBJ2-7, with a tentative D call TRBD2 (6 bases). Trimming took 6 bases from V and 4 from J, leaving 14 bases between them. From germline, CDR1 is SGHRS and CDR2 YFSETQ. The CDR3 totals 13 residues. DNA of the CDR3: TGCGCCAGCACCTTCTCTGGGGGGTACGAGCAGTACTTC. It specifies CASTFSGGYEQYF.

This chain connects TRBV5-1 to TRBJ2-7, with D tentatively TRBD2 (6 bases). Germline loops: CDR1 SGHRS, CDR2 YFSETQ. Trimming stripped 3 bases from V and 1 base from J, with 17 bases between. The CDR3 is 16 amino acids. CDR3 DNA sequence: TGCGCCAGCAGCTCGGTGGGCGGGGATATTTCCTACGAGCAGTACTTC. Protein sequence: CASSSVGGDISYEQYF.